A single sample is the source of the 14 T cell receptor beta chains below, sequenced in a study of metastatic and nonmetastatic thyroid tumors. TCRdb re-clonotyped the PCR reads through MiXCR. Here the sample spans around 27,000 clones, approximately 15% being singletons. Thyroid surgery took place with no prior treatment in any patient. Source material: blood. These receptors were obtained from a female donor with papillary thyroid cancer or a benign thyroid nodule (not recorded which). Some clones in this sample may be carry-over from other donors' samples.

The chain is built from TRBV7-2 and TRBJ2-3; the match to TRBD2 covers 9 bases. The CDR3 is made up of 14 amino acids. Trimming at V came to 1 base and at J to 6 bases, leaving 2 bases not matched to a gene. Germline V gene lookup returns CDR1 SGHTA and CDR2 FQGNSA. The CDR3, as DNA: TGTGCCAGCAGCTTAGGCGGGAGGGACGATACGCAGTATTTT. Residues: CASSLGGRDDTQYF.

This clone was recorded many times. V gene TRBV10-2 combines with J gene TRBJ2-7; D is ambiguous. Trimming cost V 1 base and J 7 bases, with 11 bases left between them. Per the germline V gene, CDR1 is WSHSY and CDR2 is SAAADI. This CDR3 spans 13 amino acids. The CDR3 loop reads CASSELAKGEQYF. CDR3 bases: TGCGCCAGCAGTGAGTTGGCCAAAGGGGAGCAGTACTTC.

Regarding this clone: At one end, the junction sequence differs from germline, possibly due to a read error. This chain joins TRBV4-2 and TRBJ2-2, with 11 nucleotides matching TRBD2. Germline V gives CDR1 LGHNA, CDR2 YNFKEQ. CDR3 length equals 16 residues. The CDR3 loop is CASSQTSGSVTGEPFF. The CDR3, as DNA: TGTGCCAGCAGCCAAACTAGCGGGAGTGTCACCGGGGAGCCGTTTTTT.

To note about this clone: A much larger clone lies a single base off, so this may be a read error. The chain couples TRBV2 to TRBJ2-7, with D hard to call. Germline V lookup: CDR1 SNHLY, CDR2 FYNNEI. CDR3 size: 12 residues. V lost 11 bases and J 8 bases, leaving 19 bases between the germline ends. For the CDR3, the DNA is TGTGCCGACCGCGAGGTGGGAACCAAGCAGTACTTC. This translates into CADREVGTKQYF.

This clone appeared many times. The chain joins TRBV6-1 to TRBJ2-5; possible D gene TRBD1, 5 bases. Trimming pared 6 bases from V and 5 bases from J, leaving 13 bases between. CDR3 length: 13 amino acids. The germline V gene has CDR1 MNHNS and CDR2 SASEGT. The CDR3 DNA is TGTGCCAGCAGGAGCGCGAAGGGGGAGACCCAGTACTTC. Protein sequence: CASRSAKGETQYF.

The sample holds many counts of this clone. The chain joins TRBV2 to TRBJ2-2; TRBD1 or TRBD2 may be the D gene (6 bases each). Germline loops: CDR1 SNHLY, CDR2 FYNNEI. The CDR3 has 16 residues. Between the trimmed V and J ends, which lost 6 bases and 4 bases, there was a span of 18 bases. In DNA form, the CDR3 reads TGTGCCAGCAGCATGAGGGACACGGGGGTCACCGGGGAGCTGTTTTTT. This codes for CASSMRDTGVTGELFF.

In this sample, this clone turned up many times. The CDR3 reads CASSGWDRGGSPLHF. The CDR3 bases are TGTGCCAGCAGCGGATGGGACAGGGGCGGTTCACCCCTCCACTTT. The V and J genes are TRBV7-2 and TRBJ1-6, with 10 bases identical to TRBD1. CDR1 and CDR2 (germline): SGHTA, FQGNSA. Unmatched junction bases numbered 7, after V lost 5 bases and J lost 9 bases. The CDR3 is made up of 15 amino acids.

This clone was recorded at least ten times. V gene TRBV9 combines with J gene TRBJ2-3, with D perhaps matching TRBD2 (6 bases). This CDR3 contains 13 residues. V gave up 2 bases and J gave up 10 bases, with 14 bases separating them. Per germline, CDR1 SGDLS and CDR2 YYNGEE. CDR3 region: CASSVNSRESQYF. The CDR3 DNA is TGTGCCAGCAGCGTGAATAGCCGGGAGTCGCAGTATTTT.

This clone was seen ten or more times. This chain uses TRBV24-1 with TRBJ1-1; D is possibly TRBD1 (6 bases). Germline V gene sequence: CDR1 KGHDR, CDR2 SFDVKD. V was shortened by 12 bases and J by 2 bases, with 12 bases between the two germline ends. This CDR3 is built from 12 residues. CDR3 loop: CAVTGTNTEAFF. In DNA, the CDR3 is TGTGCCGTAACCGGGACAAACACTGAAGCTTTCTTT.

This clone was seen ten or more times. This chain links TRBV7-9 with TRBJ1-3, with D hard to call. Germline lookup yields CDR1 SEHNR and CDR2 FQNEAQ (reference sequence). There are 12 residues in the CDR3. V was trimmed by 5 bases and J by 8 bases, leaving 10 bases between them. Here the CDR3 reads CASSLREDTIYF. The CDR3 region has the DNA TGTGCCAGCAGCCTTAGGGAGGACACCATATATTTT.

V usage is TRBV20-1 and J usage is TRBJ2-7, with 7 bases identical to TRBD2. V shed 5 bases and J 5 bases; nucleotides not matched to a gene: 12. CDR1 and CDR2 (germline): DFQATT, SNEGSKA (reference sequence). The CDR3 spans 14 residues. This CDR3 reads CSALRQTSNHEQYF. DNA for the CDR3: TGCAGTGCTCTAAGACAGACTAGCAACCACGAGCAGTACTTC.

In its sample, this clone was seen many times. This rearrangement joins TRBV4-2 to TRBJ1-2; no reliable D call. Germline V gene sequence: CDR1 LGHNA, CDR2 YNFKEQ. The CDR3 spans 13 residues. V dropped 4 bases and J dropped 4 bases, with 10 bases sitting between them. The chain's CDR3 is CASSPRLSYGYTF. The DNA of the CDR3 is TGTGCCAGCAGCCCTAGGCTGAGCTATGGCTACACCTTC.

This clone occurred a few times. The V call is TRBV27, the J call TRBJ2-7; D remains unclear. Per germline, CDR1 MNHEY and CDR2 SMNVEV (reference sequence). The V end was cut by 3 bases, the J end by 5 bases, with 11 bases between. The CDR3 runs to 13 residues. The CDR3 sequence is CASSFSIVNEQYF. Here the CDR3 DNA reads TGTGCCAGCAGTTTTTCAATCGTCAACGAGCAGTACTTC.

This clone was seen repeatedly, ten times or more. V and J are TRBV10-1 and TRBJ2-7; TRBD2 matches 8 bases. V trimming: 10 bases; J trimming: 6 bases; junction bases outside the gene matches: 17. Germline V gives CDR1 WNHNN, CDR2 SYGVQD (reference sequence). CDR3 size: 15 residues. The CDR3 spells CANKLLGTRRSEQYF. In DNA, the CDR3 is TGCGCCAACAAACTTCTCGGGACTAGACGTAGCGAGCAGTACTTC.